This T cell receptor (beta chain) was recovered during a study of blood T cell repertoires in COVID-19. Method: immunoSEQ multiplex PCR; TCRdb's copy keeps in-frame clones and lacks some. The sample includes about 100,000 clones, roughly 80% seen only once; the top ten take about 4%. The sample consisted of peripheral blood. This receptor was obtained from a man in his fifties or sixties with acute or convalescent COVID-19.

The CDR3 DNA follows: TGTGCCAGCAGCTTTGGAAGGGGGCCCTACTATGGCTACACCTTC. The encoded protein is CASSFGRGPYYGYTF. The chain has TRBV5-6 and TRBJ1-2; 7 bases line up with TRBD1. The CDR3 runs to 15 residues. Germline lookup yields CDR1 SGHDT and CDR2 YYEEEE. V lost 2 bases, J lost 3 bases, and 7 bases stayed unmatched.